This entry features one T cell receptor beta chain sequence. Original processing methods: Scientists estimated how many nucleated cells there were by amplifying reference gene primers. Sequencing used immunoSEQ multiplex PCR; TCRdb keeps in-frame clones, though not all of them. V and J calls and clone size are as listed in that table; D and trimming were resolved from the DNA. This table holds 200,000 or so clones, roughly nine tenths found once. The data derive from a study of blood T cell repertoires in COVID-19. Whole-study context: COVID-19 samples collected from the United States, Italy and Spain covered acute and convalescent phases. Sources were T cells, B-cell-depleted T cells, or PBMCs; the material itself was cDNA or gDNA.

The V gene end was trimmed by 5 bases and the J gene end by 1 base; junction bases not matched to a gene: 2. Germline V gives CDR1 MNHNY, CDR2 SVGAGI (reference sequence). This CDR3 region has 14 residues. The sequenced sample consisted of peripheral blood. The TCR originated in a man between 65 and 85 years old with active or convalescent COVID-19. V is TRBV6-6 and J is TRBJ1-5, with 7 nucleotides matching TRBD1. CDR3 bases: TGTGCCAGCAGTAAACAGGGGAGCAATCAGCCCCAGCATTTT. Translating it yields CASSKQGSNQPQHF.